This T cell receptor (beta chain) was profiled in a study of shared clonotypes between healthy human individuals. Remarks on this clone: Its antigen is still unknown.

V trimming: 2 bases; J trimming: 0 bases; junction bases outside the gene matches: 7. Germline CDR1 SGHVS, CDR2 FQNEAQ. This CDR3 comprises 18 residues. Here immunoSEQ multiplex PCR was the method, and the copy in TCRdb shows in-frame clones only, minus some. There are 550,000 to 750,000 clones in the sample; 95% occur only once, and about 0.11% lies in the top ten. Broader study findings: The represented genetic and exposure-history diversity was limited by the small number of donors. The four-donor shared clonotypes exceeded non-shared clonotypes in generation probability, with non-shared ones scoring lower.

Naive CD8 cells were CD45RO-negative, positively selected for CCR7, excluding terminally differentiated effector memory CD45RA+ cells. Every donor, a Caucasian adult, lived in Nashville, Tennessee. The TCR comes from a woman in her twenties or thirties in good health. The sequencing input was naive CD8+ T cells sorted from blood. This chain uses TRBV7-8 with TRBJ1-5; 10 nucleotides match TRBD1. The CDR3 bases are TGTGCCAGCAGCTTATCCGGGACAGGGGTATATAGCAATCAGCCCCAGCATTTT. Translation gives CASSLSGTGVYSNQPQHF.